This passage covers 7 T cell receptor beta chains from one sample sequenced in a study of cytomegalovirus exposure and HLA in healthy donors. The PCR made use of 60 Vbeta and 13 Jbeta primers. Some clones are missing from TCRdb's copy, which holds only in-frame ones; the method was immunoSEQ multiplex PCR. The repertoire consists of around 110,000 clones, with 75% occurring once and the leading ten covering around 3%. The sample was PBMCs. The receptors come from a male donor in good health and CMV-seropositive.

The rearrangement joins TRBV25-1 to TRBJ2-1; the match to TRBD1 covers 7 bases. The CDR3 has 15 residues. V shed 4 bases and J 2 bases; nucleotides not matched to a gene: 5. Germline values: CDR1 MGHDK, CDR2 SYGVNS. CDR3: CASSVWQGAYNEQFF. The CDR3 DNA reads as TGTGCCAGCAGTGTTTGGCAGGGGGCCTACAATGAGCAGTTCTTC.

The chain carries TRBV7-7 and TRBJ1-2; D is unresolved. Between the trimmed V and J ends, which lost 5 bases and 0 bases, there was a span of 13 bases. Germline loops: CDR1 SSHAT, CDR2 FNYEAQ (reference sequence). This CDR3 is built from 15 residues. The CDR3 DNA follows: TGTGCCAGCAGCCCCCTGGGCGGGACTAACTATGGCTACACCTTC. Its translation is CASSPLGGTNYGYTF.

The chain is built from TRBV9 and TRBJ1-3, with no clear D. From germline, CDR1 is SGDLS and CDR2 YYNGEE. The CDR3 loop spans 11 amino acids. V lost 3 bases and J 7 bases, leaving 5 bases between the germline ends. The CDR3 region has the DNA TGTGCCAGCAGCGAGAGTAACACCATATATTTT. Its translation is CASSESNTIYF.

The chain links TRBV6-1 to TRBJ2-2; 8 positions agree with TRBD2. V shed 10 bases and J 4 bases; nucleotides not matched to a gene: 8. In germline, CDR1 is MNHNS, CDR2 SASEGT. The CDR3 runs 14 residues. CDR3: CANGAGGGTGELFF. The CDR3 DNA reads TGTGCCAATGGGGCGGGAGGAGGCACCGGGGAGCTGTTTTTT.

The CDR3, as DNA: TGCGCCAGCAGCCTTGGCCTGACAGGGGGCGAGAACTATGGCTACACCTTC. Amino acids: CASSLGLTGGENYGYTF. The chain recombines TRBV5-1 with TRBJ1-2, with 10 bases identical to TRBD1. The J segment lost 2 bases and the V segment lost 4 bases, leaving 11 bases of the junction unmatched. Germline CDR1 reads SGHRS; CDR2 reads YFSETQ. CDR3 length: 17 residues.

This chain joins TRBV7-9 and TRBJ1-1; 7 nucleotides match TRBD1. Germline lookup yields CDR1 SEHNR and CDR2 FQNEAQ (reference sequence). This CDR3 region has 14 residues. V was clipped by 2 bases and J by 4 bases; unmatched bases: 4. CDR3 bases: TGTGCCAGCAGCTTAACAGGGGTGAGCACTGAAGCTTTCTTT. Its translation is CASSLTGVSTEAFF.

The rearrangement joins TRBV9 to TRBJ2-1; 7 bases align to TRBD2. The CDR3 totals 14 residues. The trim removed 6 bases at V and 6 bases at J, leaving 9 bases unmatched. The germline gives CDR1 SGDLS, CDR2 YYNGEE. The CDR3 DNA reads as TGTGCCAGCACCAAGACTAGCTCGCTCAATGAGCAGTTCTTC. Its protein product is CASTKTSSLNEQFF. Combining the CDR3 with reference TRBV9 and TRBJ2-1 gives the whole variable domain DSGVTQTPKHLITATGQRVTLRCSPRSGDLSVYWYQQSLDQGLQFLIQYYNGEERAKGNILERFSAQQFPDLHSELNLSSLELGDSALYFCASTKTSSLNEQFFGPGTRLTVL.